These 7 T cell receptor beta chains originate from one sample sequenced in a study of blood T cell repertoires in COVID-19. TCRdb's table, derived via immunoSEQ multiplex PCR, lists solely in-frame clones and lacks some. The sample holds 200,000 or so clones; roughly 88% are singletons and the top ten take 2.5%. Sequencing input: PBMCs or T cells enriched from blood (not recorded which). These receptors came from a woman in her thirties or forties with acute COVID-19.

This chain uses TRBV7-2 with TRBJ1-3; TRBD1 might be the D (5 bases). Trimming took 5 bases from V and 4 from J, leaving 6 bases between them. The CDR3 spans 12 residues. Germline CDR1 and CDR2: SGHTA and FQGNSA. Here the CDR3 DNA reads TGTGCCAGCAGCAACAGGGGAAACACCATATATTTT. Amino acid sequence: CASSNRGNTIYF.

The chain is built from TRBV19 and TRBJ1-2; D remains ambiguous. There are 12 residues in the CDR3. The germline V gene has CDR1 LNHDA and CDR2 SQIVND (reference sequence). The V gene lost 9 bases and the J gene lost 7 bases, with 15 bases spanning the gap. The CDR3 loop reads CASRVGISGYTF. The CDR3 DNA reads TGTGCCAGCCGGGTCGGGATAAGTGGCTACACCTTC.

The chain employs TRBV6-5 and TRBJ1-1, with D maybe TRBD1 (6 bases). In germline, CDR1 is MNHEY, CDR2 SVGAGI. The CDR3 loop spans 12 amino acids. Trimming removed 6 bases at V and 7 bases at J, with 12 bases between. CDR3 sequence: CASRRDRHEAFF. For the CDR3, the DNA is TGTGCCAGCAGAAGAGACAGGCATGAAGCTTTCTTT.

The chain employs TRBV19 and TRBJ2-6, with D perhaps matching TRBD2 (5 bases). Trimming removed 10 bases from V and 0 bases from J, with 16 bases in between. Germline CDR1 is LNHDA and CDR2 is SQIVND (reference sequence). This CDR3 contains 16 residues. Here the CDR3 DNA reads TGTGCCACCTTCGGACTGCGATCCTCTGGGGCCAACGTCCTGACTTTC. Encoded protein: CATFGLRSSGANVLTF.

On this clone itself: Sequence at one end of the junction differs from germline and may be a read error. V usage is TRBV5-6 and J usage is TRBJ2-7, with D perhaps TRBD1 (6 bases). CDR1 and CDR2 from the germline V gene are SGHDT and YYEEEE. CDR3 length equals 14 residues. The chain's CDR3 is CASSLRQGRSPLLF. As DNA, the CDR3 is TGTGCCAGCAGCTTACGGCAGGGGAGAAGTCCCTTACTCTTC.

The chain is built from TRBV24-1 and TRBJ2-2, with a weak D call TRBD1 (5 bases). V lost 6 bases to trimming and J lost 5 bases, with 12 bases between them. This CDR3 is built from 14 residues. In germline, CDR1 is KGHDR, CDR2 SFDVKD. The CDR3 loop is CATSLGVPTGELFF. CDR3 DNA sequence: TGTGCCACCAGTTTAGGGGTTCCGACCGGGGAGCTGTTTTTT.

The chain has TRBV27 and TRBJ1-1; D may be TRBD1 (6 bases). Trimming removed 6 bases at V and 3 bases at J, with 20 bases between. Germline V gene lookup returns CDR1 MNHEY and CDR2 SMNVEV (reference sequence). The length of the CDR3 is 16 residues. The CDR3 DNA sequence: TGTGCCAGCAGCCGACAGGCGGGCAGGGTATACACTGAAGCTTTCTTT. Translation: CASSRQAGRVYTEAFF.